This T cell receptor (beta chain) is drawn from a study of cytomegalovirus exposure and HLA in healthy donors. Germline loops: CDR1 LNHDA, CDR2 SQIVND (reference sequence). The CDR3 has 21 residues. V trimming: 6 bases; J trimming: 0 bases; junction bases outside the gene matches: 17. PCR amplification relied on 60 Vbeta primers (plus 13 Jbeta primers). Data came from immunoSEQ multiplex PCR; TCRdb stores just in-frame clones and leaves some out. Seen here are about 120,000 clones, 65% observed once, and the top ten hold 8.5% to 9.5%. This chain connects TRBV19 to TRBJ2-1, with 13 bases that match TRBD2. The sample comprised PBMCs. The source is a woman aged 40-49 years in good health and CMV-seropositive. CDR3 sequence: CASRRRSGTSGTMSSYNEQFF. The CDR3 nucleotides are TGTGCCAGTAGGAGACGCTCCGGGACTAGCGGGACGATGAGCTCCTACAATGAGCAGTTCTTC.